Listed below are T cell receptor beta chains from one sample, sequenced in a study of neoadjuvant anti-PD-1 for oral cavity cancer. The repertoire was sequenced with immunoSEQ multiplex PCR; TCRdb's copy has only in-frame clones and lacks some. The data hold 15,000 or so clones, with 69% observed a single time. The sequences come from PBMCs, collected before nivolumab (anti-PD-1) treatment. These receptors all stem from a person aged 35-79 years with oral cavity squamous cell carcinoma. The CDR3 runs from the conserved cysteine through the conserved F or W. The order of the fields is D gene, CDR3 length, V gene, clone size, J gene, CDR3 protein, CDR3 DNA. The D gene is left open where the match is weak. Clone size is given for some rows only: seen once, a few or many times, or a class if the clone is expanded.

d_gene: TRBD1
len: 14
v_gene: TRBV5-4
abundance: .
j_gene: TRBJ1-2
CDR3aa: CASSLDRVDYGYTF
CDR3nt: TGTGCCAGCAGCCTCGACAGGGTTGACTATGGCTACACCTTC

d_gene: TRBD1
len: 13
v_gene: TRBV29-1
abundance: .
j_gene: TRBJ2-7
CDR3aa: CSVTGQANYEQYF
CDR3nt: TGCAGCGTTACCGGACAGGCGAACTACGAGCAGTACTTC

d_gene: TRBD1
len: 15
v_gene: TRBV7-6
abundance: .
j_gene: TRBJ1-2
CDR3aa: CASSSEINDRDGYTF
CDR3nt: TGTGCCAGCAGCTCGGAGATTAACGACAGGGACGGCTACACCTTC

d_gene: TRBD1
len: 14
v_gene: TRBV27
abundance: .
j_gene: TRBJ2-1
CDR3aa: CASSQGTGGNEQFF
CDR3nt: TGTGCCAGCAGTCAAGGGACAGGGGGCAATGAGCAGTTCTTC

d_gene: TRBD1
len: 15
v_gene: TRBV6-4
abundance: .
j_gene: TRBJ2-7
CDR3aa: CASRDRGPSSYEQYF
CDR3nt: TGTGCCAGCAGGGACAGGGGGCCGTCCTCCTACGAGCAGTACTTC

d_gene: TRBD1
len: 11
v_gene: TRBV7-9
abundance: few
j_gene: TRBJ1-2
CDR3aa: CASSQGQLHTF
CDR3nt: TGTGCCAGCAGCCAGGGACAGCTACACACCTTC

d_gene: .
len: 12
v_gene: TRBV7-3
abundance: .
j_gene: TRBJ2-7
CDR3aa: CASSPPGGEQYF
CDR3nt: TGTGCCAGCAGCCCCCCAGGAGGCGAGCAGTACTTC

d_gene: .
len: 14
v_gene: TRBV6-5
abundance: .
j_gene: TRBJ1-2
CDR3aa: CASSYSVGRLGYTF
CDR3nt: TGTGCCAGCAGTTACTCGGTGGGACGGTTGGGCTACACCTTC

d_gene: TRBD2
len: 16
v_gene: TRBV28
abundance: .
j_gene: TRBJ2-7
CDR3aa: CASRAPGLAGNYEQYF
CDR3nt: TGTGCCAGCAGGGCCCCGGGACTAGCGGGAAACTACGAGCAGTACTTC

d_gene: .
len: 14
v_gene: TRBV28
abundance: few
j_gene: TRBJ1-5
CDR3aa: CASSFSGGREPQHF
CDR3nt: TGTGCCAGCAGTTTTTCGGGAGGTAGAGAGCCCCAGCATTTT

d_gene: .
len: 15
v_gene: TRBV29-1
abundance: .
j_gene: TRBJ1-1
CDR3aa: CSVEVSVGASTEAFF
CDR3nt: TGCAGCGTTGAAGTATCGGTCGGGGCCTCCACTGAAGCTTTCTTT

d_gene: .
len: 17
v_gene: TRBV5-1
abundance: .
j_gene: TRBJ2-1
CDR3aa: CASSLAGVGGVINEQFF
CDR3nt: TGCGCCAGCAGCTTGGCGGGGGTGGGAGGAGTCATTAATGAGCAGTTCTTC

d_gene: .
len: 18
v_gene: TRBV30
abundance: .
j_gene: TRBJ1-1
CDR3aa: CAWSGGAATTRFNTEAFF
CDR3nt: TGTGCCTGGAGTGGCGGAGCGGCGACCACGCGGTTCAACACTGAAGCTTTCTTT

d_gene: .
len: 15
v_gene: TRBV7-8
abundance: .
j_gene: TRBJ1-5
CDR3aa: CASSTYQGPNQPQHF
CDR3nt: TGTGCCAGCAGCACCTATCAGGGTCCCAATCAGCCCCAGCATTTT

d_gene: .
len: 15
v_gene: TRBV19
abundance: few
j_gene: TRBJ1-4
CDR3aa: CASSTSGGPNEKLFF
CDR3nt: TGTGCCAGTTCCACCTCGGGGGGGCCTAATGAAAAACTGTTTTTT

d_gene: .
len: 13
v_gene: TRBV27
abundance: once
j_gene: TRBJ1-1
CDR3aa: CASSWTTRTEAFF
CDR3nt: TGTGCCAGCAGTTGGACTACGCGGACTGAAGCTTTCTTT

d_gene: .
len: 16
v_gene: TRBV5-4
abundance: .
j_gene: TRBJ2-2
CDR3aa: CASSLRKATTTGELFF
CDR3nt: TGTGCCAGCAGCTTACGGAAGGCGACCACGACCGGGGAGCTGTTTTTT

d_gene: TRBD2
len: 18
v_gene: TRBV29-1
abundance: .
j_gene: TRBJ2-3
CDR3aa: CSVEASVAGVGSPDTQYF
CDR3nt: TGCAGCGTTGAAGCGTCGGTAGCGGGAGTCGGTTCCCCAGATACGCAGTATTTT

d_gene: TRBD2
len: 17
v_gene: TRBV10-3
abundance: .
j_gene: TRBJ2-7
CDR3aa: CAISDPTSGKSSYEQYF
CDR3nt: TGTGCCATCAGTGACCCGACTAGCGGGAAAAGCTCCTACGAGCAGTACTTC

d_gene: .
len: 14
v_gene: TRBV10-1
abundance: .
j_gene: TRBJ2-3
CDR3aa: CASSEGHGTDTQYF
CDR3nt: TGCGCCAGCAGTGAGGGGCACGGCACAGATACGCAGTATTTT

d_gene: .
len: 11
v_gene: TRBV6-5
abundance: .
j_gene: TRBJ1-1
CDR3aa: CASSRWSEAFF
CDR3nt: TGTGCCAGCAGCCGATGGTCGGAAGCTTTCTTT

d_gene: TRBD2
len: 16
v_gene: TRBV13
abundance: few
j_gene: TRBJ2-7
CDR3aa: CASSLRFGGSGYEQYF
CDR3nt: TGTGCCAGCAGCTTAAGGTTCGGCGGGAGTGGCTACGAGCAGTACTTC

d_gene: .
len: 15
v_gene: TRBV30
abundance: few
j_gene: TRBJ2-5
CDR3aa: CAWSVIWAAQETQYF
CDR3nt: TGTGCCTGGAGTGTTATTTGGGCCGCCCAAGAGACCCAGTACTTC

d_gene: .
len: 16
v_gene: TRBV13
abundance: once
j_gene: TRBJ1-1
CDR3aa: CASSLRTARENTEAFF
CDR3nt: TGTGCCAGCAGCCTCCGGACAGCCAGGGAGAACACTGAAGCTTTCTTT

d_gene: .
len: 14
v_gene: TRBV11-2
abundance: .
j_gene: TRBJ2-1
CDR3aa: CASSLGRENNEQFF
CDR3nt: TGTGCCAGCAGCTTAGGCAGGGAGAACAATGAGCAGTTCTTC

d_gene: TRBD2
len: 16
v_gene: TRBV9
abundance: .
j_gene: TRBJ2-1
CDR3aa: CASSPLDSGNYNEQFF
CDR3nt: TGTGCCAGCAGCCCCCTGGATAGCGGGAACTACAATGAGCAGTTCTTC

d_gene: TRBD1
len: 14
v_gene: TRBV12-5
abundance: few
j_gene: TRBJ1-2
CDR3aa: CASGLGEGAQGYTF
CDR3nt: TGTGCTAGTGGTTTGGGAGAGGGGGCTCAAGGCTACACCTTC

d_gene: .
len: 15
v_gene: TRBV5-1
abundance: .
j_gene: TRBJ1-2
CDR3aa: CASSLEGYSNYGYTF
CDR3nt: TGCGCCAGCAGCTTGGAAGGATACTCTAACTATGGCTACACCTTC

d_gene: TRBD2
len: 17
v_gene: TRBV29-1
abundance: .
j_gene: TRBJ2-7
CDR3aa: CSITGTSGPMKSYEQYF
CDR3nt: TGCAGCATAACCGGGACTAGCGGCCCCATGAAGTCCTACGAGCAGTACTTC

d_gene: TRBD1
len: 15
v_gene: TRBV10-1
abundance: .
j_gene: TRBJ2-3
CDR3aa: CASSELGQGTDTQYF
CDR3nt: TGCGCCAGCAGTGAGTTGGGACAGGGGACAGATACGCAGTATTTT